Below, 24 T cell receptor beta chains from the same sample are listed, as sequenced in a study of prognosis after radiotherapy for stage I lung cancer. Using two-round multiplex PCR, the authors amplified TCR beta CDR3 from genomic DNA. Amplification in first-round PCR relied on primers specific to each TRBV and TRBJ gene. TCRdb re-called the multiplex PCR reads with MiXCR, one entry per CDR3 protein. The sample consists of under 20,000 distinct CDR3 sequences, approximately 46% of them appearing once. The sample in question was PBMCs, obtained before or after stereotactic body radiation therapy (not recorded which). The receptor source for this set is a donor aged 50 or older with non-small cell lung cancer.

Points on this clonotype: A read error may explain this, as a much larger clone is one base away. This sequence joins TRBV24-1 and TRBJ2-3; D gene ambiguous. The V gene lost 4 bases and the J gene lost 6 bases, with 13 bases spanning the gap. From germline, CDR1 is KGHDR and CDR2 SFDVKD. The CDR3 runs to 14 residues. The CDR3, as DNA: TGTGCCACCAGTGACTGCGCGGCCGGGGATACGCAGTATTTT. Amino acids: CATSDCAAGDTQYF.

This clonotype was observed at least ten times. This rearrangement joins TRBV6-1 to TRBJ2-7, with 7 bases aligning to TRBD2. The CDR3 spans 13 residues. V shed 7 bases and J 5 bases; nucleotides not matched to a gene: 8. Germline lookup yields CDR1 MNHNS and CDR2 SASEGT. The CDR3: CASTPPTSNEQYF. In DNA form, the CDR3 reads TGTGCCAGCACCCCCCCGACTAGCAACGAGCAGTACTTC.

This clonotype appeared a few times. This could be a read error, since a much larger clone is one nucleotide away. V and J are TRBV6-1 and TRBJ2-5, with TRBD2 as a possible D gene (5 bases). Germline CDR1 and CDR2: MNHNS and SASEGT. The CDR3 runs 13 residues. The CDR3 here is CAISPRRSETQYF. As DNA, the CDR3 is TGTGCCATCAGTCCCCGGAGGTCGGAGACCCAGTACTTC.

In this sample, this clonotype is medium-sized. The gene calls are TRBV28 and TRBJ2-7; no reliable D call. The CDR3 has 13 amino acids. The V end was cut by 6 bases, the J end by 3 bases, with 12 bases between. CDR1 and CDR2 from the germline V gene are MDHEN and SYDVKM. The CDR3 nucleotides read TGTGCCAGCAGAGGTTACGGTGACTACGAGCAGTACTTC. It encodes CASRGYGDYEQYF.

This clonotype was seen repeatedly, ten times or more. The V and J genes are TRBV3-1 and TRBJ1-2, with D perhaps matching TRBD1 (6 bases). V lost 0 bases to trimming and J lost 3 bases, with 11 bases between them. Looked up from germline, CDR1 is LGHDT and CDR2 is YNNKEL (reference sequence). The CDR3 runs to 15 residues. Here the CDR3 reads CASSQEEGQYYGYTF. In nucleotides, the CDR3 is TGTGCCAGCAGCCAAGAGGAAGGACAGTACTATGGCTACACCTTC.

Notes on this clonotype: A much larger clone differs from this one at a single base, so this may be a read error. The V gene is TRBV28, the J gene TRBJ2-5; D remains unclear. Germline-derived CDR1 and CDR2 are MDHEN and SYDVKM. V was clipped by 7 bases and J by 5 bases, with 14 bases between them. CDR3 length equals 13 residues. The CDR3 is CASNNRVFETQYF. In DNA, the CDR3 is TGTGCCAGCAACAATAGGGTTTTCGAGACCCAGTACTTC.

The chain recombines TRBV11-3 with TRBJ2-1; D is ambiguous. The V end lost 3 bases, the J end lost 6 bases, and 6 bases lay between the germline ends. The CDR3 totals 12 residues. Looked up from germline, CDR1 is SGHNT and CDR2 is YENEEA. CDR3 nucleotides: TGTGCCAGCAGCTTCATTAGCAATGAGCAGTTCTTC. Translation gives CASSFISNEQFF.

With respect to this clonotype: No conserved phenylalanine or tryptophan is present at the end of the CDR3, so a read error is the likely explanation. This sequence joins TRBV5-8 and TRBJ2-1; the match to TRBD2 covers 9 bases. There are 15 residues in the CDR3. Germline V gene sequence: CDR1 SGHTS, CDR2 YDEGEE. Written as DNA, the CDR3 is TGTGCCAGCAGGGCTAGCGGGATTTCCTACAATAAGCAGTTCTAC. It yields the protein CASRASGISYNKQFY.

This chain joins TRBV20-1 and TRBJ1-6; 7 bases fit TRBD1. This CDR3 region has 13 residues. With V trimmed by 3 bases and J by 10 bases, 6 bases remained unmatched. CDR1 and CDR2 from the germline V gene are DFQATT and SNEGSKA (reference sequence). Here the CDR3 DNA reads TGCAGTGCTAGGACAGGGCGGGGATCACCCCTCCACTTT. Its protein is CSARTGRGSPLHF.

Ten or more counts support this clonotype. The gene calls are TRBV28 and TRBJ2-2, with TRBD2 matching 7 bases. CDR3 size: 16 residues. The germline V gene has CDR1 MDHEN and CDR2 SYDVKM. Germline trimming cut 2 bases from V and 7 bases from J; bases unmatched to any gene: 10. CDR3 residues: CASSLNPAGSSGELFF. The CDR3 DNA sequence: TGTGCCAGCAGTTTAAATCCAGCGGGGTCGAGCGGGGAGCTGTTTTTT.

CDR3 amino acids: CASIPGLAGLKGPSGANVLTF. CDR3 DNA: TGTGCCAGCATCCCAGGACTAGCGGGATTAAAGGGCCCCTCTGGGGCCAACGTCCTGACTTTC. This chain links TRBV12-3 or TRBV12-4 with TRBJ2-6, with TRBD2 matching 12 bases. Trimming removed 7 bases from V and 0 bases from J; junction bases left unmatched: 16. The CDR3 totals 21 residues.

A note on this clonotype: At one of its ends the junction is not consistent with the germline gene, which may arise from a read error. This chain links TRBV12-3 or TRBV12-4 with TRBJ2-5; no definite D call. The CDR3 is 14 residues long. DNA for the CDR3: TGTGCCAGCAGGGGCGGTGATGTCCAAGATACCCAGTACTTC. Amino acid sequence: CASRGGDVQDTQYF.

V is TRBV27 and J is TRBJ1-2, with a weak D call TRBD1 (6 bases). This CDR3 spans 12 amino acids. The germline gives CDR1 MNHEY, CDR2 SMNVEV (reference sequence). With 6 bases removed from V and 8 bases from J, the gap between germline ends came to 13 bases. CDR3 protein: CASRDRSGGYTF. The DNA of the CDR3 is TGTGCCAGCAGAGACAGGTCGGGCGGCTACACCTTC.

This clonotype appeared many times. The genes are TRBV6-1 and TRBJ1-3; D gene uncertain. Germline V gene data show CDR1 as MNHNS and CDR2 as SASEGT. Between the trimmed V and J ends, which lost 5 bases and 1 base, there was a span of 12 bases. The CDR3 length is 15 residues. Here the CDR3 reads CASSLLAMSGNTIYF. The CDR3, as DNA: TGTGCCAGCAGTCTCCTTGCCATGTCTGGAAACACCATATATTTT.

V and J are TRBV28 and TRBJ2-7, with D unclear. This CDR3 has 14 amino acids. Deletions cut 3 bases from V and 2 bases from J, with 11 bases between. Germline loops: CDR1 MDHEN, CDR2 SYDVKM. CDR3 sequence reads: CASSFLGSAYEQYF. CDR3 bases: TGTGCCAGCAGTTTTTTGGGGTCTGCCTACGAGCAGTACTTC.

This clonotype was picked up many times. V usage is TRBV19 and J usage is TRBJ2-2; TRBD1 is a possible D gene (7 bases). The CDR3 runs 15 residues. The germline V gene has CDR1 LNHDA and CDR2 SQIVND (reference sequence). V was clipped by 5 bases and J by 5 bases, with 15 bases between them. For the CDR3, the DNA is TGTGCCAGTAGTGCGGGACAGTCGGGGACCGGGGAGCTGTTTTTT. Encoded protein: CASSAGQSGTGELFF.

This clonotype occurred many times. J is TRBJ1-6 and V is TRBV28, with D possibly TRBD1 on 5 matching bases. The CDR3 sequence is 14 residues long. CDR1 MDHEN and CDR2 SYDVKM come from the germline V gene. V lost 3 bases and J 9 bases, leaving 12 bases between the germline ends. DNA for the CDR3: TGTGCCAGCAGTTTTACCCAGGGTAGTTCACCCCTCCACTTT. Translating it yields CASSFTQGSSPLHF.

On this clonotype: A far larger clone is only one base removed, so a read error is likely. This chain uses TRBV6-9 with TRBJ2-3; D gene unclear. CDR1 is MNHGY and CDR2 is SVAAGI in the germline V gene. The germline V and J ends were trimmed by 4 bases and 7 bases, with 24 bases remaining between them. This CDR3 is 17 amino acids long. The CDR3 sequence: CASSSLVGVVLPYTQYF. The CDR3, as DNA: TGTGCCAGCAGTTCCCTCGTGGGCGTGGTGTTACCCTATACGCAGTATTTT.

Remarks on this clonotype: It differs at one base from a far larger clone, so likely a read error. V gene TRBV5-5 combines with J gene TRBJ2-7, with D possibly being TRBD2 (6 bases). CDR3 size: 14 residues. The germline V gene has CDR1 SGHKS and CDR2 YYEKEE (reference sequence). Trimming pared 4 bases from V and 5 bases from J, leaving 16 bases between. The CDR3 reads CASSDNPGSNEQYF. In nucleotides, the CDR3 is TGTGCCAGCAGCGATAACCCCGGGAGTAACGAGCAGTACTTC.

This chain uses TRBV6-2 or TRBV6-3 with TRBJ1-1; possible D gene TRBD1, 6 bases. V lost 8 bases to trimming and J lost 13 bases, with 32 bases between them. The CDR3 is 16 amino acids. Germline V gene sequence: CDR1 MNHEY, CDR2 SVGEGT. The CDR3 nucleotides read TGTGCCAGCGGATCTCCGACGGGACATACGAACACTGAGGATTTCTTT. Protein sequence: CASGSPTGHTNTEDFF.

CDR3: CASSLATQGYTEAFF. The CDR3 bases are TGTGCCAGCAGCTTAGCGACACAGGGTTATACTGAAGCTTTCTTT. J is TRBJ1-1 and V is TRBV7-8, with D possibly TRBD1 on 6 matching bases. The ends were cut back, 0 bases at V and 5 bases at J, with 13 bases in the middle. CDR1 and CDR2 from the germline V gene are SGHVS and FQNEAQ. The CDR3 spans 15 residues.

Worth noting for this clonotype: A read error may produce the germline difference seen at one junction end. CDR3 DNA: TGTGCCAGCACCCTGACAGGGTGCGGCAATCGGCCCCAGCATTTT. Encoded protein: CASTLTGCGNRPQHF. The chain carries TRBV6-1 and TRBJ1-5; 7 bases match TRBD1. This CDR3 region has 15 residues. Germline V gene lookup returns CDR1 MNHNS and CDR2 SASEGT.

The gene calls are TRBV12-3 or TRBV12-4 and TRBJ2-1; 9 bases align to TRBD2. V lost 6 bases to trimming and J lost 8 bases; unmatched junction nucleotides: 14. CDR3 length equals 16 residues. The CDR3: CASRSPGAGGMYEQFF. In DNA, the CDR3 is TGTGCCAGCAGGTCCCCCGGAGCGGGAGGAATGTATGAGCAGTTCTTC.

A single count supports this clonotype. The rearrangement uses TRBV11-3 and TRBJ2-1; D is undetermined. Looked up from germline, CDR1 is SGHNT and CDR2 is YENEEA. The CDR3 runs to 12 residues. V dropped 2 bases and J dropped 7 bases, with 6 bases sitting between them. Here the CDR3 DNA reads TGTGCCAGCAGCTTAAAGTGGAATGAGCAGTTCTTC. It encodes CASSLKWNEQFF.